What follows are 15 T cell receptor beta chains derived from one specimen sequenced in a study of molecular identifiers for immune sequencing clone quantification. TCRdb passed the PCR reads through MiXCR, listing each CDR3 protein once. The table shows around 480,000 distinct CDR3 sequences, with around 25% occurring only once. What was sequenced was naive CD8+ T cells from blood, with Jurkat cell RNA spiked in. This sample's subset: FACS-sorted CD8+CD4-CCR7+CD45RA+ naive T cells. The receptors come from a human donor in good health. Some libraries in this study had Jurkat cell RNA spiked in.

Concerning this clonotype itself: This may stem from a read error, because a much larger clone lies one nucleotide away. CDR3 loop: CASTSPRTGRIQAQHF. The CDR3, as DNA: TGTGCCAGCACCTCCCCCCGCACAGGACGGATTCAGGCCCAGCATTTT. The rearrangement links TRBV6-1 to TRBJ1-5; perhaps TRBD1 as D (5 bases). This CDR3 is 16 amino acids long. CDR1 is MNHNS, CDR2 SASEGT, per germline.

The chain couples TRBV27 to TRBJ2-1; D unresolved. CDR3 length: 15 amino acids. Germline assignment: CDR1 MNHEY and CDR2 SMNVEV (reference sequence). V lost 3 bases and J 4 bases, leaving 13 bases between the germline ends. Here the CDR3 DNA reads TGTGCCAGCAGTTTTATCGGAGAGGCATACAATGAGCAGTTCTTC. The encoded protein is CASSFIGEAYNEQFF.

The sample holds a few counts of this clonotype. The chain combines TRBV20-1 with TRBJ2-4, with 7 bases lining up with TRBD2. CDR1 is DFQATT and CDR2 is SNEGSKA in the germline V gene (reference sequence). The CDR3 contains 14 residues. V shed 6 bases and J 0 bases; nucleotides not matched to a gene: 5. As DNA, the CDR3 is TGCAGTGCCACCCTAGCGGTAGCCAAAAACATTCAGTACTTC. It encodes CSATLAVAKNIQYF.

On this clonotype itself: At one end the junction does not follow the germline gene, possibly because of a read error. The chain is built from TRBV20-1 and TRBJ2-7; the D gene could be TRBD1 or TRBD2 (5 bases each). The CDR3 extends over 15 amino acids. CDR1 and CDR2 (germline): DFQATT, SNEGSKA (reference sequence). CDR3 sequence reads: CSAPSLASPGYEQYF. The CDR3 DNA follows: TGTAGTGCCCCCAGTCTGGCTAGCCCAGGGTACGAGCAGTACTTC.

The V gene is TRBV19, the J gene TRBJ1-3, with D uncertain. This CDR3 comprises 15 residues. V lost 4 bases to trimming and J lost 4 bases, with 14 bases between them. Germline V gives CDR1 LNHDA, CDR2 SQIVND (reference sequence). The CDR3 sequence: CASSTLLLDGNTIYF. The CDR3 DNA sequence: TGTGCCAGTAGTACCCTGCTCCTGGACGGAAACACCATATATTTT. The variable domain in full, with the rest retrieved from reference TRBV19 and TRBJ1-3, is DGGITQSPKYLFRKEGQNVTLSCEQNLNHDAMYWYRQDPGQGLRLIYYSQIVNDFQKGDIAEGYSVSREKKESFPLTVTSAQKNPTAFYLCASSTLLLDGNTIYFGEGSWLTVV.

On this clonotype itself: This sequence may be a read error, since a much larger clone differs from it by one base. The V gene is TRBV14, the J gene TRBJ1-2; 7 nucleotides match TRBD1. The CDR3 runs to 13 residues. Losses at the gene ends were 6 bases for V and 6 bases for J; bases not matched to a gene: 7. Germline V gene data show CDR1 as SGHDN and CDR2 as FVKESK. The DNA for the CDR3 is TGTGCCAGCAGAGAGACAGGGAACCATGGCTACACCTTC. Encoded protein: CASRETGNHGYTF.

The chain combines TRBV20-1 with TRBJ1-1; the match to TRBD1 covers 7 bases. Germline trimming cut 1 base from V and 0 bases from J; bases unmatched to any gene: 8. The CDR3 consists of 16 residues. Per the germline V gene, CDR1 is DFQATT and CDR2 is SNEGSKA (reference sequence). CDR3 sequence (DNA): TGCAGTGCTAGAGGTTTCGGGACAGATATGAACACTGAAGCTTTCTTT. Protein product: CSARGFGTDMNTEAFF.

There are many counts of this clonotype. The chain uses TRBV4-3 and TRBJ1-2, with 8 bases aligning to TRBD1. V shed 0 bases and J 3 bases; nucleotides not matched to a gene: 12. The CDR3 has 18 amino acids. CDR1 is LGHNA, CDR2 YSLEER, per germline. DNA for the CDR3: TGCGCCAGCAGCCAAGAAAGGCAGGGGGCGCGTTTCTACTATGGCTACACCTTC. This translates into CASSQERQGARFYYGYTF.

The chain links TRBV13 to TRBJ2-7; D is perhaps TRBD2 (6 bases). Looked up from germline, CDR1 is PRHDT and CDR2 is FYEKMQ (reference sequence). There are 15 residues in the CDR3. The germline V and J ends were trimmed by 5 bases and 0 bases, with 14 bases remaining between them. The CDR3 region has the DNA TGTGCCAGCAGCCCGGGGGTAGCATCCTCCTACGAGCAGTACTTC. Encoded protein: CASSPGVASSYEQYF.

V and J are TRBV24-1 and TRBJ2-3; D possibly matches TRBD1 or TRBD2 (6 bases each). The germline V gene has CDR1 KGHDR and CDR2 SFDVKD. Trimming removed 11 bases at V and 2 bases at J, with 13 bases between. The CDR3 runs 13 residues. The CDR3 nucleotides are TGTGCCATTCGCCCGGGGGCCACAGATACGCAGTATTTT. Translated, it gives CAIRPGATDTQYF.

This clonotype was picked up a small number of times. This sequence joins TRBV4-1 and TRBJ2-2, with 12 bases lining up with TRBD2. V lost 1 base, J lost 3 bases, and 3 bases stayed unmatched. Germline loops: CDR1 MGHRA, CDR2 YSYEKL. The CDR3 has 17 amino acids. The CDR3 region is CASSQATSGGYTGELFF. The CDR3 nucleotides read TGCGCCAGCAGCCAAGCAACTAGCGGGGGGTACACCGGGGAGCTGTTTTTT.

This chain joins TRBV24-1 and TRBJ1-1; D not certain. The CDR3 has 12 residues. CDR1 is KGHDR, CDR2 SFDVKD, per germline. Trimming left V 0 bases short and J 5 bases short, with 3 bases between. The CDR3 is CATSDLGTEAFF. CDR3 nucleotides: TGTGCCACCAGTGATTTGGGGACTGAAGCTTTCTTT.

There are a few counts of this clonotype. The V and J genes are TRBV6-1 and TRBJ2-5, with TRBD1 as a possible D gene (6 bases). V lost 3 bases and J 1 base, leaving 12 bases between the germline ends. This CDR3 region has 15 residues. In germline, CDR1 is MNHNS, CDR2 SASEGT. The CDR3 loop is CASSDPYRVQETQYF. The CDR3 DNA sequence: TGTGCCAGCAGTGATCCGTACAGGGTCCAAGAGACCCAGTACTTC.

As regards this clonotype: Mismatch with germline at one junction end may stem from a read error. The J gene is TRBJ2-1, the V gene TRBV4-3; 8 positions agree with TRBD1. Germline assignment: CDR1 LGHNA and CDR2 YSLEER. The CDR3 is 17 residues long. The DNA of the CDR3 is TGCGCCGGCAGCCAGGGGACAGGACCAAGCTCCTACAATGAGCAGTTCTTC. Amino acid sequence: CAGSQGTGPSSYNEQFF.

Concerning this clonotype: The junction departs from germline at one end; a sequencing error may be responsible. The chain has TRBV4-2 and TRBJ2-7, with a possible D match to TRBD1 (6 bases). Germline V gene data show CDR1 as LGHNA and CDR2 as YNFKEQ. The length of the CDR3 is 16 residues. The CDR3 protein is CAISTQLGALRGEQYF. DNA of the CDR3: TGTGCCATCAGCACCCAGTTGGGGGCCCTCCGAGGCGAGCAGTACTTC.